This passage covers 9 T cell receptor beta chains from one sample sequenced in a study of cytomegalovirus exposure and HLA in healthy donors. Both 60 Vbeta primers and 13 Jbeta primers went into the PCR. Using immunoSEQ multiplex PCR, the repertoire was profiled, and TCRdb retains in-frame clones only, with some absent. In all, the sample yields some 140,000 clones. Material for sequencing was PBMCs. All receptors derive from a woman aged 40 to 50 in good health and CMV-seronegative.

This chain uses TRBV28 with TRBJ1-3, with a tentative D call TRBD1 (5 bases). This CDR3 spans 15 amino acids. Trimming stripped 2 bases from V and 0 bases from J, with 8 bases between. Germline lookup yields CDR1 MDHEN and CDR2 SYDVKM. In DNA, the CDR3 is TGTGCCAGCAGTTTAAGGACACTCTCTGGAAACACCATATATTTT. Protein: CASSLRTLSGNTIYF. Using reference TRBV28 and TRBJ1-3 for the parts outside the CDR3, the full variable domain is DVKVTQSSRYLVKRTGEKVFLECVQDMDHENMFWYRQDPGLGLRLIYFSYDVKMKEKGDIPEGYSVSREKKERFSLILESASTNQTSMYLCASSLRTLSGNTIYFGEGSWLTVV.

V and J are TRBV4-3 and TRBJ1-6; 9 bases line up with TRBD1. The CDR3 has 17 residues. CDR1 is LGHNA, CDR2 YSLEER, per germline. J was trimmed by 13 bases and V by 4 bases; bases with no gene match: 17. The CDR3 sequence: CASSRGSGGQGMGPLHF. As DNA, the CDR3 is TGCGCCAGCAGCCGAGGCAGCGGAGGACAGGGGATGGGTCCCCTCCACTTT.

The chain links TRBV6-5 to TRBJ1-1; 7 nucleotides align to TRBD1. CDR3 length equals 14 residues. The ends lost 5 bases at V and 5 bases at J; junction bases unmatched: 8. Germline CDR1 is MNHEY and CDR2 is SVGAGI. CDR3 bases: TGTGCCAGCAGTAAACAGGGGCCGGATACTGAAGCTTTCTTT. This gives the protein CASSKQGPDTEAFF.

This rearrangement joins TRBV7-2 to TRBJ1-6; 11 nucleotides line up with TRBD1. Germline CDR1 reads SGHTA; CDR2 reads FQGNSA. There are 17 residues in the CDR3. Unmatched junction bases numbered 6, after V lost 1 base and J lost 7 bases. The CDR3 loop reads CASSLVGQGVYNSPLHF. Written as DNA, the CDR3 is TGTGCCAGCAGCTTAGTGGGACAGGGGGTTTACAATTCACCCCTCCACTTT. Based on the CDR3 plus reference TRBV7-2 and TRBJ1-6, the full variable domain is GAGVSQSPSNKVTEKGKDVELRCDPISGHTALYWYRQSLGQGLEFLIYFQGNSAPDKSGLPSDRFSAERTGGSVSTLTIQRTQQEDSAVYLCASSLVGQGVYNSPLHFGNGTRLTVT.

This chain joins TRBV5-1 and TRBJ1-6; 10 bases line up with TRBD1. V lost 1 base, J lost 7 bases, and 5 bases stayed unmatched. The V gene's germline CDR1 is SGHRS and CDR2 YFSETQ. The CDR3 loop spans 16 amino acids. The CDR3 protein is CASSLLPGQGNSPLHF. For the CDR3, the DNA is TGCGCCAGCAGCTTGCTGCCGGGACAGGGGAATTCACCCCTCCACTTT.

The genes are TRBV5-1 and TRBJ1-1; D unclear. Germline loops: CDR1 SGHRS, CDR2 YFSETQ. The CDR3 spans 16 residues. Trimming took 2 bases from V and 6 from J, leaving 20 bases between them. The CDR3 protein is CASSFFSRVLKAEAFF. CDR3 in DNA: TGCGCCAGCAGCTTTTTTTCGCGGGTCCTAAAGGCTGAAGCTTTCTTT.

The J gene is TRBJ2-7, the V gene TRBV4-3; D call uncertain. V was clipped by 3 bases and J by 1 base, with 13 bases between them. The CDR3 runs 15 residues. Germline V gene sequence: CDR1 LGHNA, CDR2 YSLEER. The CDR3 coding sequence is TGCGCCAGCAGCCAGATTCACAGTAATTCCTACGAGCAGTACTTC. Encoded protein: CASSQIHSNSYEQYF.

The chain carries TRBV9 and TRBJ1-3, with TRBD1 identical over 9 bases. CDR1 is SGDLS and CDR2 is YYNGEE in the germline V gene. V lost 2 bases and J lost 5; bases outside the gene matches: 2. The CDR3 contains 14 residues. CDR3 amino acids: CASSVGQGRNTIYF. The CDR3 DNA sequence: TGTGCCAGCAGCGTCGGACAGGGGAGAAACACCATATATTTT.

The chain recombines TRBV6-1 with TRBJ1-4, with D possibly being TRBD1 (5 bases). This CDR3 contains 17 residues. CDR1 is MNHNS, CDR2 SASEGT, per germline. V was shortened by 3 bases and J by 0 bases, with 14 bases between the two germline ends. The CDR3 nucleotides read TGTGCCAGCAGTGAGGGCAGGGTCGTTGCAACTAATGAAAAACTGTTTTTT. It encodes CASSEGRVVATNEKLFF.